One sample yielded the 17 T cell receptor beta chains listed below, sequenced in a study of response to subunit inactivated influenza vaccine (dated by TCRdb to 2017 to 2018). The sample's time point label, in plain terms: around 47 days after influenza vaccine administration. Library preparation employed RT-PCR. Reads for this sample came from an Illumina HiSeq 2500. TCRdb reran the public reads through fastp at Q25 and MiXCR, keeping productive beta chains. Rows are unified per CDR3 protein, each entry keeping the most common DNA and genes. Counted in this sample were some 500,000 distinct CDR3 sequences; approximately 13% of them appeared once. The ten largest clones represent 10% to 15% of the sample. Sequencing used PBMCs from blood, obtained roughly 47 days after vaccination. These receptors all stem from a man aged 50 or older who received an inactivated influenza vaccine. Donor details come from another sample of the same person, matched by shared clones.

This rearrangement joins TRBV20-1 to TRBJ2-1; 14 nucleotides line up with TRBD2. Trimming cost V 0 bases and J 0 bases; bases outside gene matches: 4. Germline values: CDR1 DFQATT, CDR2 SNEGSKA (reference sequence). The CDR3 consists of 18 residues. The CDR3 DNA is TGCAGTGCTAGAGAAGGACTAGCGGGGGGACCCTCCTACAATGAGCAGTTCTTC. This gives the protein CSAREGLAGGPSYNEQFF.

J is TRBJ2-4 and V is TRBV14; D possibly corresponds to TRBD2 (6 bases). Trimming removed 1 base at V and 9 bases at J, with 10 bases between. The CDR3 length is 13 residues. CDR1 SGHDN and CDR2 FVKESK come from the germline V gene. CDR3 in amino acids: CASSQGGVGIQYF. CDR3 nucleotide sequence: TGTGCCAGCAGCCAAGGGGGGGTCGGCATTCAGTACTTC.

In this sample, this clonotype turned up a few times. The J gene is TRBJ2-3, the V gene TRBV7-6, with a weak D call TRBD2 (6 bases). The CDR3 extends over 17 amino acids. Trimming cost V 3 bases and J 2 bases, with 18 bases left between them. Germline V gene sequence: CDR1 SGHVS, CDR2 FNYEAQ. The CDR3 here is CASSLGLLKSYTDTQYF. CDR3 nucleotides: TGTGCCAGCAGCTTGGGACTCCTAAAATCCTACACAGATACGCAGTATTTT.

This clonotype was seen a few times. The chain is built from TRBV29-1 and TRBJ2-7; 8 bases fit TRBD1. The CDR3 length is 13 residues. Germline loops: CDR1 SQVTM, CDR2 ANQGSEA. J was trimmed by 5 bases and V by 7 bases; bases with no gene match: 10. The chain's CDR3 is CSAQGDRRNEQYF. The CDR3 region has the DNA TGCAGCGCACAAGGGGACAGGAGGAACGAGCAGTACTTC.

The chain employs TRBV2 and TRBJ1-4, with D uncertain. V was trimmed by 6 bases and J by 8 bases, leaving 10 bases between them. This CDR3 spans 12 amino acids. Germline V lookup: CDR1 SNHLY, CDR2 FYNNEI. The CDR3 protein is CASRRYEEKLFF. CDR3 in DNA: TGTGCCAGCAGGCGGTACGAAGAAAAACTGTTTTTT.

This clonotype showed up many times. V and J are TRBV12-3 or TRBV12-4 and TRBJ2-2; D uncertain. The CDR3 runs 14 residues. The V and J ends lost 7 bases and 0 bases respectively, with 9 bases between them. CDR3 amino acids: CASIRAANTGELFF. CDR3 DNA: TGTGCCAGCATAAGGGCTGCGAACACCGGGGAGCTGTTTTTT.

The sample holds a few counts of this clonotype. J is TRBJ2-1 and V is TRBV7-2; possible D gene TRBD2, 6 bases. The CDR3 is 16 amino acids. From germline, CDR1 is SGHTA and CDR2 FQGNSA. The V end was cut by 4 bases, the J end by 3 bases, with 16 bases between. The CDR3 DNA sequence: TGTGCCAGCAGCTCGTTAGGCGGGGCGGGCTACAATGAGCAGTTCTTC. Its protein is CASSSLGGAGYNEQFF.

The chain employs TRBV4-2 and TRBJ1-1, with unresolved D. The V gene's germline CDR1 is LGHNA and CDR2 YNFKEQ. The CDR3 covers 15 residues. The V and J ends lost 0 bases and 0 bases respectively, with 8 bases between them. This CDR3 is CASSQDHRLNTEAFF. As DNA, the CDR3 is TGTGCCAGCAGCCAAGATCACCGATTGAACACTGAAGCTTTCTTT.

In DNA form, the CDR3 reads TGTGCCAGCAGCTCACAGGGCTCCGGGGAGCTGTTTTTT. Residues: CASSSQGSGELFF. This chain connects TRBV7-2 to TRBJ2-2, with D maybe TRBD1 (6 bases). Germline V gives CDR1 SGHTA, CDR2 FQGNSA. V shed 4 bases and J shed 6 bases, with 9 bases lying between them. This CDR3 is built from 13 residues. The complete variable domain, with remaining parts taken from reference TRBV7-2 and TRBJ2-2, reads GAGVSQSPSNKVTEKGKDVELRCDPISGHTALYWYRQSLGQGLEFLIYFQGNSAPDKSGLPSDRFSAERTGGSVSTLTIQRTQQEDSAVYLCASSSQGSGELFFGEGSRLTVL.

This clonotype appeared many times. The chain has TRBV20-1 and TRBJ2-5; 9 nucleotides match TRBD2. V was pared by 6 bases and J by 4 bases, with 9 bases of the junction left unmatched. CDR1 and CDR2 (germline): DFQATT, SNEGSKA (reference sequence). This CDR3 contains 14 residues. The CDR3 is CSASGSGSPETQYF. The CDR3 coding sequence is TGCAGTGCCTCGGGTAGCGGGAGTCCAGAGACCCAGTACTTC.

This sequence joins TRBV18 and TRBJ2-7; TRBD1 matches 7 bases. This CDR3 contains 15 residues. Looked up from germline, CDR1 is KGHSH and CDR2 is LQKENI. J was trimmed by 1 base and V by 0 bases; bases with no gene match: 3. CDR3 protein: CASSPPDRLSYEQYF. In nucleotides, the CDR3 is TGTGCCAGCTCACCACCGGACAGGTTGTCCTACGAGCAGTACTTC.

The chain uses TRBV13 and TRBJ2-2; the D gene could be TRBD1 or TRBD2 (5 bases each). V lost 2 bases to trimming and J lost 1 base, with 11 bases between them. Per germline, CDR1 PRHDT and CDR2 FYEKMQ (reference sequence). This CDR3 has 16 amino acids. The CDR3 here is CASSLWGTVNTGELFF. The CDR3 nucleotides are TGTGCCAGCAGCTTATGGGGGACGGTGAACACCGGGGAGCTGTTTTTT.

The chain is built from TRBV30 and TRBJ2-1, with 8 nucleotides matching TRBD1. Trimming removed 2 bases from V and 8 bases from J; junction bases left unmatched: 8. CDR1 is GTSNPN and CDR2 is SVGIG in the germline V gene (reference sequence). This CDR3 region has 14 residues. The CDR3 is CAWSRTGTGDEQFF. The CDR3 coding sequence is TGTGCCTGGAGTCGGACAGGGACGGGGGATGAGCAGTTCTTC. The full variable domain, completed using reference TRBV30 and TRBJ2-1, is SQTIHQWPATLVQPVGSPLSLECTVEGTSNPNLYWYRQAAGRGLQLLFYSVGIGQISSEVPQNLSASRPQDRQFILSSKKLLLSDSGFYLCAWSRTGTGDEQFFGPGTRLTVL.

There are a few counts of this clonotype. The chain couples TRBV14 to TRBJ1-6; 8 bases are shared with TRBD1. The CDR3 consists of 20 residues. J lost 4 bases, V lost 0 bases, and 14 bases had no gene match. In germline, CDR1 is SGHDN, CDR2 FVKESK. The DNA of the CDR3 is TGTGCCAGCAGCCAAGATAAACGGAGCCTGGGACAGGTTTATAATTCACCCCTCCACTTT. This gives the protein CASSQDKRSLGQVYNSPLHF.

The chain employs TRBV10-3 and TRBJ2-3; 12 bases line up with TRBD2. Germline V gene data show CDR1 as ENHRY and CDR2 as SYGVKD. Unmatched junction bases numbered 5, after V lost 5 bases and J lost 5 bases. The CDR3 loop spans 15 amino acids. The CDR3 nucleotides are TGTGCCATCAGTCTAGCGGGAGGGCGGCTAGATACGCAGTATTTT. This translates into CAISLAGGRLDTQYF.

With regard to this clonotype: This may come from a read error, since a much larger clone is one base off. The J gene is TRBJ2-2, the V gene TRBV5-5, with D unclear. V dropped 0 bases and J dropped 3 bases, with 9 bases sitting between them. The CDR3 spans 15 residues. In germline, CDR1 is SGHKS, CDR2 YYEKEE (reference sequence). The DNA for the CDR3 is TGTGCCAGCAGCTTGGCGTCTGAATACACCGGGGAGCTGTTTTTT. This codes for CASSLASEYTGELFF.

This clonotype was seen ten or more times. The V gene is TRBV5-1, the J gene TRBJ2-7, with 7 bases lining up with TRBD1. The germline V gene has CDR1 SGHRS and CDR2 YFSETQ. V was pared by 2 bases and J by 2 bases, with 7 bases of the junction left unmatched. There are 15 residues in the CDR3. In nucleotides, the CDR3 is TGCGCCAGCAGCTTAGGCCCGGGACAGACCTACGAGCAGTACTTC. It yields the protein CASSLGPGQTYEQYF.